The present T cell receptor beta chain was sequenced within a study of blood T cell repertoires in COVID-19. Cohort 3 donors counted as recovered after two negative PCRs, clearance, or resolved symptoms. Using immunoSEQ multiplex PCR, the repertoire was profiled, and TCRdb retains in-frame clones only, with some absent. Of some 170,000 clones in the sample, more than 75% were seen once. The CDR3 extends over 15 amino acids. CDR1 is LGHNA and CDR2 is YNFKEQ in the germline V gene. Deletions cut 0 bases from V and 2 bases from J, with 11 bases between. The sample comprised PBMCs or T cells enriched from blood (not recorded which). The TCR was taken from a woman aged 45-65 years who had recovered from COVID-19. The rearrangement uses TRBV4-2 and TRBJ2-7; TRBD1 might be the D (6 bases). In DNA form, the CDR3 reads TGTGCCAGCAGCCAAGATCGGGGACATACCTACGAGCAGTACTTC. This sequence encodes CASSQDRGHTYEQYF.